Listed below are T cell receptor beta chains from one sample, sequenced in a study of Ad26.COV2.S vaccination and SARS-CoV-2 variants. TCRdb's table, derived via immunoSEQ multiplex PCR, lists solely in-frame clones and lacks some. The data show hundreds of thousands of clones, with around 90% seen just once and 9% to 15% held by the top ten. The sequences come from peripheral blood, collected in a trial of Ad26.COV2.S vaccine versus placebo. These TCRs come from a person between 18 and 60 years old who received the Ad26.COV2.S COVID-19 vaccine or a placebo. Both conserved end residues are part of each CDR3. A D gene is named only where the DNA matches it firmly. The size entry is marked missing in some rows and otherwise reads once, few, many or a size class.

j_gene: TRBJ2-7
d_gene: -
v_gene: TRBV27
abundance: -
CDR3nt: TGTGCCAGCGGGGAAAATCCATACTACGAGCAGTACTTC
CDR3aa: CASGENPYYEQYF

j_gene: TRBJ1-6
d_gene: -
v_gene: TRBV6-4
abundance: -
CDR3nt: TGTGCCAGCAGACCCCTAGGGTTGTCCCTCCACTTT
CDR3aa: CASRPLGLSLHF

j_gene: TRBJ2-1
d_gene: TRBD1
v_gene: TRBV15
abundance: -
CDR3nt: TGTGCCACCAGCACAATGAGGACAGGGGGAGTTGAGCAGTTCTTC
CDR3aa: CATSTMRTGGVEQFF

j_gene: TRBJ2-5
d_gene: -
v_gene: TRBV10-3
abundance: -
CDR3nt: TGTGCCATCAGTGAGTCCGGGCTTCACTACCAAGAGACCCAGTACTTC
CDR3aa: CAISESGLHYQETQYF

j_gene: TRBJ2-7
d_gene: TRBD2
v_gene: TRBV4-2
abundance: -
CDR3nt: TGTGCCAGCAGCCAAGACAGGCCTAGCGGGAGGAACCCCGAGCAGTACTTC
CDR3aa: CASSQDRPSGRNPEQYF

j_gene: TRBJ1-2
d_gene: -
v_gene: TRBV5-1
abundance: -
CDR3nt: TGCGCCAGCAGCTTGGACGGCAGGATCGTCTATGGCTACACCTTC
CDR3aa: CASSLDGRIVYGYTF

j_gene: TRBJ1-2
d_gene: -
v_gene: TRBV19
abundance: -
CDR3nt: TGTGCCAGTAGGTGGAGAGCTAACTATGGCTACACCTTC
CDR3aa: CASRWRANYGYTF

j_gene: TRBJ2-3
d_gene: -
v_gene: TRBV5-4
abundance: -
CDR3nt: TGTGCCAGCAGCTTGGACAGACCAGATACGCAGTATTTT
CDR3aa: CASSLDRPDTQYF

j_gene: TRBJ2-3
d_gene: TRBD2
v_gene: TRBV6-6
abundance: -
CDR3nt: TGTGCCAGCAGAGTACAGCGGGAGGCAGATACGCAGTATTTT
CDR3aa: CASRVQREADTQYF

j_gene: TRBJ1-2
d_gene: TRBD1
v_gene: TRBV28
abundance: -
CDR3nt: TGTGCCAGCAGTCCGCCGGACAGGGGGTACGGCTACACCTTC
CDR3aa: CASSPPDRGYGYTF

j_gene: TRBJ1-4
d_gene: TRBD1
v_gene: TRBV29-1
abundance: -
CDR3nt: TGCAGTTTTCGGACAGGGGGTGAAAAACTGTTTTTT
CDR3aa: CSFRTGGEKLFF

j_gene: TRBJ1-5
d_gene: -
v_gene: TRBV19
abundance: -
CDR3nt: TGTGCCAGTAGTATATATCGGACTGATAGCAATCAGCCCCAGCATTTT
CDR3aa: CASSIYRTDSNQPQHF

j_gene: TRBJ1-3
d_gene: -
v_gene: TRBV7-9
abundance: -
CDR3nt: TGTGCCAGCAGCTCTCGACACCCCTCTGGAAACACCATATATTTT
CDR3aa: CASSSRHPSGNTIYF

j_gene: TRBJ1-5
d_gene: -
v_gene: TRBV2
abundance: few
CDR3nt: TGTGCCAGCAGGCAGGGCGGGGTTCAGCCCCAGCATTTT
CDR3aa: CASRQGGVQPQHF

j_gene: TRBJ2-5
d_gene: TRBD2
v_gene: TRBV7-9
abundance: -
CDR3nt: TGTGCCAGCAGCTTGGGGACTAGCGGGAGTCACCGGGGTGAGACCCAGTACTTC
CDR3aa: CASSLGTSGSHRGETQYF

j_gene: TRBJ1-3
d_gene: -
v_gene: TRBV4-3
abundance: -
CDR3nt: TGCGCCAGCAGCCAAGATGGCCGGAATATACACTCTGGAAACACCATATATTTT
CDR3aa: CASSQDGRNIHSGNTIYF

j_gene: TRBJ2-5
d_gene: -
v_gene: TRBV5-4
abundance: -
CDR3nt: TGTGCCAGCAGCTTGGATGGGAGGGAGACCCAGTACTTC
CDR3aa: CASSLDGRETQYF

j_gene: TRBJ1-4
d_gene: -
v_gene: TRBV11-2
abundance: -
CDR3nt: TGTGCCAGCAGCAGAATCGGGGGGAAGGAGAAGGAAAAACTGTTTTTT
CDR3aa: CASSRIGGKEKEKLFF

j_gene: TRBJ2-5
d_gene: -
v_gene: TRBV29-1
abundance: -
CDR3nt: TGCAGCGTTGAAAGGGGGGCGTTTACCCAAGAGACCCAGTACTTC
CDR3aa: CSVERGAFTQETQYF

j_gene: TRBJ2-2
d_gene: TRBD2
v_gene: TRBV5-4
abundance: once
CDR3nt: TGTGCCAGCAGACCGGGACTAGACTCCGGGGAGCTGTTTTTT
CDR3aa: CASRPGLDSGELFF

j_gene: TRBJ2-7
d_gene: -
v_gene: TRBV5-6
abundance: -
CDR3nt: TGTGCCAGCAGCGAATGGACTTCACTCTCCTACGAGCAGTACTTC
CDR3aa: CASSEWTSLSYEQYF

j_gene: TRBJ1-5
d_gene: TRBD1
v_gene: TRBV18
abundance: few
CDR3nt: TGTGCCAGCTCCCCGGGACAGGGCGAACAGCCCCAGCATTTT
CDR3aa: CASSPGQGEQPQHF

j_gene: TRBJ2-2
d_gene: TRBD1
v_gene: TRBV5-1
abundance: -
CDR3nt: TGCGCCAGCAGCTTAGGACAGGGGGCCGGGGAGCTGTTTTTT
CDR3aa: CASSLGQGAGELFF

j_gene: TRBJ1-5
d_gene: -
v_gene: TRBV6-1
abundance: once
CDR3nt: TGTGCCAGCAGTGAAGCACGCGATTATAGCAATCAGCCCCAGCATTTT
CDR3aa: CASSEARDYSNQPQHF

j_gene: TRBJ1-5
d_gene: -
v_gene: TRBV5-6
abundance: -
CDR3nt: TGTGCCAGCAGCTTAACAGGGTATAATCAGCCCCAGCATTTT
CDR3aa: CASSLTGYNQPQHF

j_gene: TRBJ1-6
d_gene: -
v_gene: TRBV2
abundance: -
CDR3nt: TGTGCCAGCATCGGAATGAGTCCCCTTAATTCACCCCTCCACTTT
CDR3aa: CASIGMSPLNSPLHF

j_gene: TRBJ2-7
d_gene: -
v_gene: TRBV25-1
abundance: -
CDR3nt: TGTGCCAGCAGTGAATCGAGTGCCTACGAGCAGTACTTC
CDR3aa: CASSESSAYEQYF

j_gene: TRBJ1-6
d_gene: -
v_gene: TRBV30
abundance: -
CDR3nt: TGTGCCGGCTGTAGCTCCTATAATTCACCCCTCCACTTT
CDR3aa: CAGCSSYNSPLHF

j_gene: TRBJ1-2
d_gene: TRBD1
v_gene: TRBV6-5
abundance: -
CDR3nt: TGTGCCAGCAGCCACCGGGACAGGGCAAAGGGCTACACCTTC
CDR3aa: CASSHRDRAKGYTF

j_gene: TRBJ2-5
d_gene: -
v_gene: TRBV2
abundance: -
CDR3nt: TGTGCCAGCGGGCCGCGGGGAGGCCAAGAGACCCAGTACTTC
CDR3aa: CASGPRGGQETQYF

j_gene: TRBJ2-7
d_gene: TRBD2
v_gene: TRBV19
abundance: -
CDR3nt: TGTGCCAGTAGTGCGCCTAGCGGGACTTCGGTAGAGCAGTACTTC
CDR3aa: CASSAPSGTSVEQYF

j_gene: TRBJ2-3
d_gene: TRBD1
v_gene: TRBV6-5
abundance: -
CDR3nt: TGTGCCAGCCCGGGACAGGGGACAGATACGCAGTATTTT
CDR3aa: CASPGQGTDTQYF

j_gene: TRBJ1-2
d_gene: -
v_gene: TRBV6-5
abundance: -
CDR3nt: TGTGCCAGCAGTTACTCGGGCTTCCAGGGTCGATATGGCTACACCTTC
CDR3aa: CASSYSGFQGRYGYTF

j_gene: TRBJ2-2
d_gene: TRBD2
v_gene: TRBV10-1
abundance: -
CDR3nt: TGCGCCAGCAGTGAGGGGACTAGCGACCGGGAGCTGTTTTTT
CDR3aa: CASSEGTSDRELFF

j_gene: TRBJ2-3
d_gene: TRBD2
v_gene: TRBV6-6
abundance: -
CDR3nt: TGTGCCAGCAGAACGGGACTAGCGGGAGTTGAAGATACGCAGTATTTT
CDR3aa: CASRTGLAGVEDTQYF

j_gene: TRBJ2-3
d_gene: -
v_gene: TRBV29-1
abundance: -
CDR3nt: TGCAGCGTTGAGACCGTCCATACCGAGGATACGCAGTATTTT
CDR3aa: CSVETVHTEDTQYF